The sequence of this T cell receptor beta chain was determined in a study of quantifying T cell responses using KT2 cells. On the study more broadly: RNA was reverse transcribed with TCR alpha and beta constant-region primers.

For this clonotype: The antigen remains unidentified.

A single-stranded UMI oligo with SP2 sequence was ligated to cDNA 3' ends. The first PCR ran roughly 4 cycles with an equimolar RC1.1 and RC1.2 beta primer mix. Via MiXCR, TCRdb re-called the UMI-ligation and nested PCR reads, giving one row per CDR3 protein. The data hold approximately 60,000 distinct CDR3 sequences, with 9% to 15% observed a single time. Study-wide results and limits: KT2 sequence counts showed saturation when very many KT2 cells were spiked in.

CDR3 length: 17 residues. Germline V gene data show CDR1 as SGDLS and CDR2 as YYNGEE. Between the trimmed V and J ends, which lost 3 bases and 3 bases, there was a span of 21 bases. The sample is PBMC spiked with counted cells of clone KT2. Fixed numbers of PBMC received varying amounts of KT2 cells. Sequenced sample: PBMCs spiked with cells of the T cell clone KT2. This receptor was identified in a human donor. The chain uses TRBV9 and TRBJ1-1; TRBD1 is a possible D gene (6 bases). The CDR3 sequence: CASSASSHREFYTEAFF. The DNA for the CDR3 is TGTGCCAGCAGCGCTAGTAGTCACAGGGAATTCTACACTGAAGCTTTCTTT.